This entry describes one T cell receptor beta chain. The data are from a study of blood T cell repertoires in COVID-19. The protocol was immunoSEQ multiplex PCR, while the TCRdb copy is restricted to in-frame clones and leaves out a portion. Among approximately 440,000 clones, less than 95% were seen once, and the ten largest hold 0.6%. CDR3 length equals 15 residues. V is TRBV21-1 and J is TRBJ1-5; the DNA was not used to check the table's D call, TRBD1. TRBV21-1 is a known pseudogene. The sequenced sample consisted of PBMCs or T cells enriched from blood (not recorded which). The source is a man aged 18 to 35 who had recovered from COVID-19. The CDR3 region is CASSGADRAYQPQHF. CDR3 DNA sequence: TGTGCCAGCAGCGGGGCGGACAGGGCCTATCAGCCCCAGCATTTT.